These T cell receptor beta chains were read from a single sample in a study of T cell responses to AZD1222 COVID-19 vaccine. The method was immunoSEQ multiplex PCR; TCRdb's version includes in-frame clones alone and lacks a portion of them. The table records roughly 75,000 clones, roughly 87% of them present only once. Specimen: peripheral blood, collected 28 days after the second AZD1222 dose. These receptors all come from an adult who received the AZD1222 COVID-19 vaccine. Each CDR3 is given with its conserved first and last residue. The order of the fields is V gene, D gene, clone size, J gene, CDR3 protein, CDR3 DNA. D genes are given only for firm matches. Size is omitted from some rows. Given values are once, few, many or a class for expanded clones.

TRBV4-3	NA	NA	TRBJ1-3	CASSQELGAGNTIYF	TGCGCCAGCAGCCAAGAGTTGGGTGCTGGAAACACCATATATTTT
TRBV30	NA	few	TRBJ1-5	CAWSIGDLRQPQHF	TGTGCCTGGAGTATCGGAGACCTGCGACAGCCCCAGCATTTT
TRBV20-1	NA	NA	TRBJ2-1	CSARIEGEQFF	TGCAGTGCCAGAATCGAGGGTGAGCAGTTCTTC
TRBV10-3	NA	NA	TRBJ1-2	CAISDGNGYTF	TGTGCCATCAGTGATGGGAATGGCTACACCTTC
TRBV19	TRBD1	NA	TRBJ1-1	CASSIKGGNTEAFF	TGTGCCAGTAGTATAAAAGGGGGCAACACTGAAGCTTTCTTT
TRBV12-3/TRBV12-4	NA	NA	TRBJ1-5	CASSTGNQPQHF	TGTGCCAGCTCAACAGGTAATCAGCCCCAGCATTTT
TRBV3-1/TRBV3-2	TRBD1	NA	TRBJ1-2	CASSQAVGTVNSYGYTF	TGTGCCAGCAGCCAAGCGGTCGGGACAGTAAACAGCTATGGCTACACCTTC
TRBV7-3	NA	NA	TRBJ1-1	CASSYYSGTEAFF	TGTGCCAGCAGCTATTATTCGGGCACTGAAGCTTTCTTT
TRBV30	NA	once	TRBJ1-5	CAWMSGKVGGNQPQHF	TGTGCCTGGATGTCAGGTAAAGTGGGAGGCAATCAGCCCCAGCATTTT
TRBV11-2	NA	NA	TRBJ1-2	CASSLVIKDGSKGYTF	TGTGCCAGCAGCTTAGTCATAAAGGACGGCTCTAAGGGCTACACCTTC
TRBV30	NA	once	TRBJ1-4	CAWSPLEDRCGFQEKLFF	TGTGCCTGGAGTCCGCTGGAAGACAGGTGCGGTTTTCAGGAAAAACTGTTTTTT
TRBV18	NA	NA	TRBJ2-5	CASSPRTLPQETQYF	TGTGCCAGCTCCCCTCGGACACTACCTCAAGAGACCCAGTACTTC
TRBV4-1	NA	NA	TRBJ2-7	CASSQLWVGKSYEQYF	TGCGCCAGCAGCCAGTTATGGGTGGGAAAATCCTACGAGCAGTACTTC
TRBV9	NA	NA	TRBJ1-1	CASSPKDGPWDEAFF	TGTGCCAGCAGCCCCAAAGACGGTCCCTGGGATGAAGCTTTCTTT
TRBV27	NA	NA	TRBJ2-5	CASYSSSGTGRETQYF	TGTGCCAGCTACAGTTCATCCGGGACCGGCAGAGAGACCCAGTACTTC
TRBV12-5	NA	NA	TRBJ2-7	CASGFLAISLTYEQYF	TGTGCTAGTGGTTTCCTAGCTATTTCCCTCACCTACGAGCAGTACTTC
TRBV7-2	NA	NA	TRBJ2-1	CASSLGGHNEQFF	TGTGCCAGCAGCTTAGGCGGTCACAATGAGCAGTTCTTC
TRBV6-5	NA	NA	TRBJ1-2	CASSYSGEPYGYTF	TGTGCCAGCAGTTACTCCGGGGAACCTTATGGCTACACCTTC
TRBV19	NA	NA	TRBJ2-7	CASSMTSWAYEQYF	TGTGCCAGTAGTATGACTAGTTGGGCCTACGAGCAGTACTTC
TRBV10-3	TRBD1	NA	TRBJ1-1	CAISKQGADTEAFF	TGTGCCATCAGTAAACAGGGGGCGGACACTGAAGCTTTCTTT
TRBV21-1	NA	NA	TRBJ2-7	CASSKDRTPCGYEQYF	TGTGCCAGCAGCAAGGACAGGACACCCTGCGGCTACGAGCAGTACTTC
TRBV12-3/TRBV12-4	NA	NA	TRBJ1-2	CASSLRANYGYTF	TGTGCCAGCAGTTTAAGGGCCAACTATGGCTACACCTTC